The 3 T cell receptor beta chains presented below share a single source sample, sequenced in a study of blood T cell repertoires in COVID-19. TCRdb's copy holds only in-frame clones and misses some; the assay was immunoSEQ multiplex PCR. The sample lists some 140,000 clones, 70% to 85% seen once, with over 0.55% in the top ten. Sequencing input: peripheral blood. The receptors were gathered from a man aged 55 to 70 with COVID-19, enrolled during active disease.

The chain combines TRBV5-1 with TRBJ1-5; TRBD1 is a possible D gene (5 bases). The CDR3 runs to 14 residues. V was pared by 5 bases and J by 4 bases, with 13 bases between. Germline V gives CDR1 SGHRS, CDR2 YFSETQ. The CDR3 protein is CASSLQGLNQPQHF. The DNA of the CDR3 is TGCGCCAGCAGTCTCCAGGGTCTGAATCAGCCCCAGCATTTT.

The gene calls are TRBV5-5 and TRBJ1-2, with a tentative D call TRBD1 (6 bases). The CDR3 is 15 amino acids. Trimming took off 4 bases at V and 7 bases at J, with 20 bases between the two ends. The germline V gene encodes CDR1 SGHKS and CDR2 YYEKEE (reference sequence). CDR3 residues: CASSPTTAQGPGYTF. CDR3 bases: TGTGCCAGCAGCCCGACCACGGCACAGGGCCCTGGCTACACCTTC.

The chain recombines TRBV6-5 with TRBJ1-4; 9 bases map to TRBD1. The V gene's germline CDR1 is MNHEY and CDR2 SVGAGI. With 4 bases clipped from V and 7 bases from J, the junction kept 1 base outside the gene matches. CDR3 length: 13 residues. The CDR3 coding sequence is TGTGCCAGCAGTTTGGGACAGGGTGAAAAACTGTTTTTT. This gives the protein CASSLGQGEKLFF.